This record concerns one T cell receptor (beta chain) sequence. The antigen remains unidentified. Trimming at V came to 0 bases and at J to 6 bases, leaving 10 bases not matched to a gene. In germline, CDR1 is MGHRA, CDR2 YSYEKL. CDR3 length: 16 amino acids. The assay was immunoSEQ multiplex PCR, and TCRdb's table has in-frame clones only and misses some. Of about 78,000 clones in the sample, about nine tenths were seen once. Analysis merged second doses at about 4 or about 12 weeks. This record comes from a study of T cell responses to AZD1222 COVID-19 vaccine. Study results and caveats: Females made up more of the donors, who were largely white British, and clonal diversity may have come out too low. Samples come after the peak T cell response, not at day 14. The study found vaccine-associated CD4 TCRs spanning spike, dominant at 160-218 and 743-854.

The sample was peripheral blood, taken 28 days after the second AZD1222 dose. The V gene is TRBV4-1, the J gene TRBJ2-7, with 8 nucleotides matching TRBD1. The TCR originated in an adult who received the AZD1222 COVID-19 vaccine. The CDR3 coding sequence is TGCGCCAGCAGCCAAGATCGAATGACAGGGGCTGGCGAGCAGTACTTC. Translation: CASSQDRMTGAGEQYF.